This T cell receptor beta chain was identified during a study of CD8+CD57+ T cells in acquired aplastic anemia (dated by TCRdb to 2017 to 2018). In the study overall: A mean of about 3.2 ug of DNA, ranging from about 0.17 to 30 ug, was extracted from sorted CD4+ and CD8+ cells. CD8+CD57+ expansion was defined as frequency above the mean frequency observed in healthy subjects.

The study at large found these results: Around 30 CD8+ CDR3 sequences were found in both patients and controls but appeared to be highly expressed in patients and within the immunodominant clones of the patients. No significant difference in CD8+ Simpson's diversity was found between patients and healthy controls (P=0.060).

The CDR3 starts with the cysteine, ends with the phenylalanine, and has 12 residues. This entry keeps only the CDR3 DNA: 36 bases, framed from base 1. A distance of 9 bases separates the germline ends of V and J, which lose 7 bases and 3 bases respectively. From the germline V gene, CDR1 is SNHLY and CDR2 is FYNNEI. Profiling of TCR beta VDJ combinations and CDR3 sequences used genomic DNA as the template. An Illumina HiSeq 2000 was used for TCR repertoire sequencing. On the authors' methods: Repertoire assessment relied on Simpson's diversity index, CDR3 size and DJ length profiles, and TRBV/TRBJ rearrangement plots. The most abundant DNA sequence in the deep sequencing data was taken as the immunodominant clone. CDR3 amino acid sequences were screened for sharing across subjects and compared with published repertoires and the VDJdb database. The public reads were reanalyzed by TCRdb: fastp trimming at Q25, MiXCR alignment, in-frame beta chains only. Merged by CDR3 protein, the rows form single entries marked with the most common genes and DNA. TCRdb's processing, not the study's, gives the V and J calls here. This sample comprises about 150,000 distinct CDR3 sequences, roughly 50% of them detected only once. About 31% of the sample is in the top ten clones.

Patients chosen for sequencing had shown expansion of CD8+CD57+ cells by flow cytometry. All patients had severe acquired aplastic anemia diagnosed by International Study of Aplastic Anemia and Agranulocytosis and Camitta criteria. Patients had received no therapy at the time of blood sampling. TCR repertoires of sorted CD4+ and CD8+ blood T cells from severe aplastic anemia patients and healthy subjects were deep-sequenced in the study. Patients were enrolled under clinicaltrials.gov protocols 00001620, 01623167, 00001397, 00071045, 00081523 and 00961064 in the USA. Ficoll-Paque density gradient centrifugation was used to isolate peripheral blood mononuclear cells. Before DNA extraction, CD4+ and CD8+ T cells were sorted by FACS or by magnetic beads. Turning to this clonotype: What this receptor recognizes is not known. Base-call qualities are not available, and no considerably larger clone is one nucleotide away.

The source is a human donor with aplastic anemia. Sequenced: sorted CD4+, CD8+, or CD8+CD57+ T cells (not recorded which) from PBMCs. The sequence joins TRBV2 to TRBJ1-1; the D segment cannot be called with confidence. Here the CDR3 is given as CASTMSYTEAFF. The nucleotide sequence reads TGTGCCAGCACCATGAGTTACACTGAAGCTTTCTTT.